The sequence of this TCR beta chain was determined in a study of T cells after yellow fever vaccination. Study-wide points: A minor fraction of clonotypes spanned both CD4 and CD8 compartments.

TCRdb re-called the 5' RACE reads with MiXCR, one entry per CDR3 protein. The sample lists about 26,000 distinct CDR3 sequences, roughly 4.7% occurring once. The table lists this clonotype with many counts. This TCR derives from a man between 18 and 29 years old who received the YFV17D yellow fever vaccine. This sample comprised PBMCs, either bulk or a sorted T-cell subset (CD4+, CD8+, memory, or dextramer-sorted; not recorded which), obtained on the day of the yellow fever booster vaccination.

CDR3: CASSTQGGFPNYGYTF. In nucleotides, the CDR3 is TGTGCCAGCAGCACCCAAGGGGGCTTCCCTAACTATGGCTACACCTTC. V gene TRBV5-5 combines with J gene TRBJ1-2; 7 nucleotides agree with TRBD1. V lost 4 bases, J lost 0 bases, and 9 bases stayed unmatched. The CDR3 totals 16 residues. Germline assignment: CDR1 SGHKS and CDR2 YYEKEE (reference sequence).